One TCR beta chain is described in this entry. This clone was seen only once. Its antigen is unknown. Base qualities are missing; no much larger clone stands one base away. The sample comes from a study of shared clonotypes between healthy human individuals (TCRdb year 2020). Describing the broader study: The cohort comprised a couple of women and a few men aged 18 to 49 years. For each donor, CD4 naive and CD4 memory were each run on three plates, CD8 naive on two plates, and CD8 memory on one plate. Blood TCR repertoires of about five healthy adults were deeply sequenced to estimate repertoire size and the extent of clonotype sharing between individuals. Different laboratories and diverse techniques were used to prepare libraries and sequence TCR repertoires, to increase sequencing depth and limit assay-specific biases. Per donor, leukapheresis produced somewhere between about 0.94 and 9 billion PBMCs.

Using the deep immunoSEQ assay, TCR CDR3 regions were amplified from genomic DNA by multiplex PCR. Extracted genomic DNA from each cell subset was spread evenly across all wells of several immunoSEQ 96-well plates, with each plate serving as a replicate. For sorted subsets, about 200 ng genomic DNA, equal to 25,000 to 35,000 T cell genomes, was loaded into each replicate PCR. Purified libraries were measured with a Qubit 3.0 fluorometer, size-checked on a Bioanalyzer 2100, and measured again with the KAPA Library Quantification kit. A separate single-read 150-cycle Illumina NextSeq 550 flow cell was used to sequence each immunoSEQ 96-well plate. The study's processing was this. Because the immunoSEQ output held only junctional sequences and lacked quality scores, the filtering could not match the filtering applied to full-length reads. To assign V/J genes and CDR3, sequences were annotated using PyIR, a Python wrapper for IgBLAST v1.9, with IMGT germline references. Reads were removed for weak V/J assignments (E-value above 1e-6), missing CDR3, stop codons, out-of-frame junctions, or ambiguous translated residues. V3J clonotypes were defined as sequences sharing the same inferred V gene, J gene, and CDR3 amino acid sequence. Percentage overlap between repertoires was calculated by dividing the number of shared unique clonotypes by the size of the smaller repertoire. Repertoire richness was assessed with RTK rarefaction, the Chao1 estimator, and Recon v2.1 estimates of unobserved clonotypes. Generation probabilities for all TCRbeta clonotypes obtained by the gDNA method from a handful of donors were computed using OLGA. TCRdb provides this immuneACCESS table in a form limited to in-frame rearrangements. Some clones are lacking; in checked studies, under half of them reflect an unresolved V gene, and why the rest are absent is not known. For V, J and clone size, that table is used; D and trimming come from the DNA. For this sample there are hundreds of thousands of clones; roughly 95% appear just once. The ten largest clonotypes hold around 0.12% of the sample.

CD8 naive samples consisted of CD45RO-negative cells that were positively selected for CCR7, yielding a CD45RA+CCR7+ population without TemRA cells. Donors were healthy HIV-negative adults with no recently reported acute infections or vaccinations. Every donor was a Caucasian adult residing in Nashville, Tennessee, USA. After blood collection by leukapheresis, PBMCs were isolated using Ficoll-Histopaque density gradient centrifugation and then cryopreserved in the vapor phase of liquid nitrogen. Analytical flow cytometry was used to check the purity and quantity of every magnetically sorted T cell population. Genomic DNA was isolated from every sorted fraction and measured by UV absorbance on a Nanodrop 2000c. Overall study results and their limits: Only blood was sampled, and tissue TCR repertoires likely differ from those in blood. Clonotypes shared by all four sorted-subset donors showed higher generation probabilities than non-shared clonotypes. Pairwise subsampling indicated that sequencing depth was expected to affect the degree of clonotype sharing among donors. Naive subsets generally had larger estimated clonotype richness than memory subsets. Across four donors, approximately 4.6% of naive CD4, approximately 4% of naive CD8, around 2.5% of memory CD4, and under 0.45% of memory CD8 clonotypes were shared. The small number of donors limited the genetic and exposure-history diversity represented. Incomplete sequencing was indicated by rarefaction of sorted-subset datasets, despite the large sequencing depth.

CDR3 length: 15 amino acids, cysteine to phenylalanine. Only CDR3 DNA is held: 45 bases, read in frame from base 1. The germline V gene gives CDR1 as MDHEN and CDR2 as SYDVKM. V was cut back by 4 bases and J by 7 bases, leaving a gap of 17 bases between them. The V and J segments used are TRBV28 and TRBJ1-5; the D gene identity is not certain. The specimen was naive CD8+ T cells sorted from blood. In light of the paper, this sample's cell subset or site label describes: CD45RA+CCR7+. The clonotype originates from a young woman in good health. This receptor has the CDR3 CASSYDLGAGQPQHF. The DNA is TGTGCCAGCAGTTATGACCTTGGAGCGGGCCAGCCCCAGCATTTT. Extended through the reference TRBV28 and TRBJ1-5 proteins, this CDR3 yields the full variable domain: DVKVTQSSRYLVKRTGEKVFLECVQDMDHENMFWYRQDPGLGLRLIYFSYDVKMKEKGDIPEGYSVSREKKERFSLILESASTNQTSMYLCASSYDLGAGQPQHFGDGTRLSIL.